These 31 T cell receptor beta chains were sequenced from one sample in a study of T cell changes during pregnancy in multiple sclerosis. Some clones are missing from TCRdb's copy, which holds only in-frame ones; the method was immunoSEQ multiplex PCR. The table includes 100,000 or so clones, approximately 92% detected once. The sequences come from peripheral blood, collected after pregnancy. These receptors were collected from a female donor with multiple sclerosis, enrolled in a pregnancy study.

This clone was picked up one time. The gene calls are TRBV19 and TRBJ1-2; no definite D call. CDR3 size: 15 residues. V was pared by 0 bases and J by 5 bases, with 13 bases between. Germline CDR1 LNHDA, CDR2 SQIVND (reference sequence). The CDR3: CASSIDRRRLYGYTF. DNA of the CDR3: TGTGCCAGTAGTATAGATCGGCGCAGGTTATATGGCTACACCTTC.

The chain links TRBV15 to TRBJ2-7; 8 bases agree with TRBD1. CDR3 length: 14 residues. Germline loops: CDR1 LNHNV, CDR2 YYDKDF (reference sequence). Losses at the gene ends were 4 bases for V and 4 bases for J; bases not matched to a gene: 6. In nucleotides, the CDR3 is TGTGCCACCAGCAACGGACAGGGTGGGTACGAGCAGTACTTC. This encodes CATSNGQGGYEQYF.

For the CDR3, the DNA is TGTGCCAGTAGAAAGCGGGAGGGCCTAACCGGGGAGCTGTTTTTT. Its translation: CASRKREGLTGELFF. This chain connects TRBV19 to TRBJ2-2; 10 bases align to TRBD2. Germline V gene lookup returns CDR1 LNHDA and CDR2 SQIVND (reference sequence). J was trimmed by 5 bases and V by 6 bases; bases with no gene match: 6. The CDR3 covers 15 residues. Complete variable domain (other parts from reference TRBV19 and TRBJ2-2): DGGITQSPKYLFRKEGQNVTLSCEQNLNHDAMYWYRQDPGQGLRLIYYSQIVNDFQKGDIAEGYSVSREKKESFPLTVTSAQKNPTAFYLCASRKREGLTGELFFGEGSRLTVL.

The gene calls are TRBV19 and TRBJ1-2; 8 nucleotides match TRBD1. Trimming removed 4 bases from V and 0 bases from J; junction bases left unmatched: 1. This CDR3 is built from 14 residues. Per the germline V gene, CDR1 is LNHDA and CDR2 is SQIVND (reference sequence). CDR3 in amino acids: CASSTGGPNYGYTF. CDR3 nucleotides: TGTGCCAGTAGTACAGGGGGCCCTAACTATGGCTACACCTTC.

This chain joins TRBV27 and TRBJ1-2; TRBD1 might be the D (5 bases). Deletions cut 5 bases from V and 8 bases from J, with 9 bases between. This CDR3 spans 11 amino acids. CDR1 and CDR2 (germline): MNHEY, SMNVEV (reference sequence). CDR3 bases: TGTGCCAGCAGTGGAGGGGAGGGCTACACCTTC. Encoded protein: CASSGGEGYTF.

This chain joins TRBV7-2 and TRBJ2-2, with 10 nucleotides matching TRBD2. Germline loops: CDR1 SGHTA, CDR2 FQGNSA. The J segment lost 6 bases and the V segment lost 4 bases, leaving 11 bases of the junction unmatched. This CDR3 region has 17 residues. The CDR3 region has the DNA TGTGCCAGCAGCTCCAAAGCGGGGGGGGGAAATCCCGGGGAGCTGTTTTTT. Its protein is CASSSKAGGGNPGELFF.

The genes are TRBV9 and TRBJ2-1, with 7 bases lining up with TRBD2. The CDR3 totals 19 residues. Germline V gene sequence: CDR1 SGDLS, CDR2 YYNGEE. Losses at the gene ends were 3 bases for V and 1 base for J; bases not matched to a gene: 16. Here the CDR3 reads CASSARPPLAGGSYNEQFF. In DNA form, the CDR3 reads TGTGCCAGCAGCGCCCGTCCCCCTTTAGCGGGTGGGTCCTACAATGAGCAGTTCTTC.

The chain links TRBV7-9 to TRBJ2-7, with D possibly matching TRBD1 (8 bases). This CDR3 has 12 amino acids. Germline loops: CDR1 SEHNR, CDR2 FQNEAQ (reference sequence). V lost 2 bases to trimming and J lost 9 bases, with 11 bases between them. CDR3 DNA sequence: TGTGCCAGCAGCTTAAACAGGGGGGGGCAGTACTTC. Translating gives CASSLNRGGQYF.

The chain recombines TRBV19 with TRBJ2-5, with 7 bases aligning to TRBD1. CDR1 is LNHDA and CDR2 is SQIVND in the germline V gene (reference sequence). After removal of 6 bases from V and 5 bases from J, the junction contained 3 bases not matched to a gene. The CDR3 runs 12 residues. The CDR3 reads CASSDRVETQYF. Written as DNA, the CDR3 is TGTGCCAGTAGCGACAGGGTGGAGACCCAGTACTTC.

The CDR3 reads CASSRQGSDEQYF. The CDR3 nucleotides are TGTGCCAGCAGCCGACAGGGATCGGACGAGCAGTACTTC. The chain combines TRBV11-3 with TRBJ2-7, with 7 bases identical to TRBD1. The CDR3 covers 13 residues. The junction had 6 bases not matched to a gene; V was cut back by 5 bases and J by 5 bases. The germline V gene has CDR1 SGHNT and CDR2 YENEEA. Full variable domain (remainder filled in from reference TRBV11-3 and TRBJ2-7): EAGVVQSPRYKIIEKKQPVAFWCNPISGHNTLYWYLQNLGQGPELLIRYENEEAVDDSQLPKDRFSAERLKGVDSTLKIQPAELGDSAVYLCASSRQGSDEQYFGPGTRLTVT.

V and J are TRBV9 and TRBJ2-1; 11 bases fit TRBD2. J was trimmed by 0 bases and V by 0 bases; bases with no gene match: 11. Germline CDR1 and CDR2: SGDLS and YYNGEE. CDR3 size: 20 residues. The CDR3 DNA follows: TGTGCCAGCAGCGTAGCTTTAGGGACTAGCGGTCAGAGCTCCTACAATGAGCAGTTCTTC. Amino acids: CASSVALGTSGQSSYNEQFF.

The chain combines TRBV2 with TRBJ2-2, with TRBD2 as a possible D gene (5 bases). There are 19 residues in the CDR3. Trimming cost V 2 bases and J 1 base, with 20 bases left between them. CDR1 and CDR2 from the germline V gene are SNHLY and FYNNEI. CDR3 sequence reads: CASSESGDSASRNTGELFF. In DNA, the CDR3 is TGTGCCAGCAGTGAATCCGGAGATAGTGCTAGCAGGAACACCGGGGAGCTGTTTTTT.

The chain combines TRBV7-2 with TRBJ1-2; unclear D gene. Germline V gives CDR1 SGHTA, CDR2 FQGNSA. The V end lost 4 bases, the J end lost 2 bases, and 23 bases lay between the germline ends. The CDR3 runs 18 residues. This CDR3 reads CASSSLGEAARVNYGYTF. CDR3 in DNA: TGTGCCAGCAGCTCCCTCGGCGAGGCCGCGCGGGTGAACTATGGCTACACCTTC.

J is TRBJ1-6 and V is TRBV18, with 9 bases that match TRBD1. There are 14 residues in the CDR3. In germline, CDR1 is KGHSH, CDR2 LQKENI. With V trimmed by 5 bases and J by 6 bases, 2 bases remained unmatched. The CDR3 reads CASSSTGGNSPLHF. The CDR3 region has the DNA TGTGCCAGCTCATCGACAGGGGGTAATTCACCCCTCCACTTT.

This clone came up once. The chain combines TRBV15 with TRBJ2-3; TRBD2 matches 16 bases. This CDR3 is 18 amino acids long. Trimming cost V 5 bases and J 6 bases; bases outside gene matches: 11. From germline, CDR1 is LNHNV and CDR2 YYDKDF (reference sequence). This CDR3 is CATSRPGTSGRAGDTQYF. The CDR3 DNA sequence: TGTGCCACCAGCCGTCCCGGGACTAGCGGGAGGGCCGGGGATACGCAGTATTTT.

The chain is built from TRBV6-5 and TRBJ1-2, with a possible D match to TRBD1 (6 bases). This CDR3 is built from 15 residues. Germline assignment: CDR1 MNHEY and CDR2 SVGAGI. With 4 bases removed from V and 2 bases from J, the gap between germline ends came to 14 bases. CDR3 amino acids: CASSSTYQGNYGYTF. CDR3 nucleotide sequence: TGTGCCAGCAGTTCGACCTATCAGGGGAACTATGGCTACACCTTC.

This clone was counted between two and nine times. The V gene is TRBV6-5, the J gene TRBJ2-1, with 8 positions matching TRBD1. With V trimmed by 8 bases and J by 9 bases, 15 bases remained unmatched. The CDR3 contains 15 residues. Germline loops: CDR1 MNHEY, CDR2 SVGAGI. CDR3 sequence (DNA): TGTGCCAGCGGGGGCGGGACAGGCACTATCGCTGAGCAGTTCTTC. This gives the protein CASGGGTGTIAEQFF.

The V gene is TRBV11-3, the J gene TRBJ1-6, with 8 bases lining up with TRBD1. CDR3 length: 15 amino acids. Per germline, CDR1 SGHNT and CDR2 YENEEA. V lost 3 bases and J lost 7; bases outside the gene matches: 5. CDR3: CASSFTGTGNSPLHF. The DNA for the CDR3 is TGTGCCAGCAGCTTTACCGGGACAGGCAATTCACCCCTCCACTTT.

The chain joins TRBV30 to TRBJ1-1, with D possibly being TRBD1 (5 bases). CDR3 length: 10 amino acids. Germline V gene sequence: CDR1 GTSNPN, CDR2 SVGIG (reference sequence). Trimming removed 3 bases at V and 8 bases at J, with 7 bases between. The CDR3 DNA reads TGTGCCTGGAGAGCAGGGGAAGCTTTCTTT. Amino acid sequence: CAWRAGEAFF.

A remark on this clone: Other nucleotide sequences in the sample specify the same CDR3. This chain connects TRBV7-9 to TRBJ1-1; D is unresolved. Trimming took 2 bases from V and 1 from J, leaving 5 bases between them. This CDR3 contains 13 residues. CDR1 SEHNR and CDR2 FQNEAQ come from the germline V gene (reference sequence). The CDR3 region is CASSLTGNTEAFF. CDR3 coding DNA: TGTGCCAGCAGCTTAACGGGGAACACTGAAGCTTTCTTT.

The chain couples TRBV28 to TRBJ2-7; 11 bases are a match to TRBD1. Trimming cost V 6 bases and J 4 bases; bases outside gene matches: 8. The CDR3 consists of 15 residues. Germline V gives CDR1 MDHEN, CDR2 SYDVKM. CDR3 region: CASRPRTGGTYEQYF. The CDR3, as DNA: TGTGCCAGCAGGCCACGGACAGGGGGCACGTACGAGCAGTACTTC. Together with reference TRBV28 and TRBJ2-7, the CDR3 gives the full variable domain: DVKVTQSSRYLVKRTGEKVFLECVQDMDHENMFWYRQDPGLGLRLIYFSYDVKMKEKGDIPEGYSVSREKKERFSLILESASTNQTSMYLCASRPRTGGTYEQYFGPGTRLTVT.

The chain uses TRBV30 and TRBJ2-6, with no clear D. Germline values: CDR1 GTSNPN, CDR2 SVGIG (reference sequence). The CDR3 is 12 residues long. Trimming removed 3 bases from V and 4 bases from J, with 4 bases in between. The DNA for the CDR3 is TGTGCCTGGAGCCTAGGGGCCAACGTCCTGACTTTC. Protein product: CAWSLGANVLTF.

This chain links TRBV27 with TRBJ2-2, with TRBD2 identical over 13 bases. Germline V gives CDR1 MNHEY, CDR2 SMNVEV (reference sequence). V gave up 9 bases and J gave up 4 bases; unmatched junction bases: 2. The CDR3 loop spans 14 amino acids. The CDR3 DNA sequence: TGTGCCAGTCGACTAGCGGGAGGCACCGGGGAGCTGTTTTTT. It is translated as CASRLAGGTGELFF.

This clone showed up just a few times. This chain links TRBV5-1 with TRBJ2-2, with TRBD2 matching 13 bases. With V trimmed by 6 bases and J by 6 bases, 8 bases remained unmatched. The CDR3 spans 16 residues. CDR1 and CDR2 from the germline V gene are SGHRS and YFSETQ. CDR3 region: CASTPGLAGVPGELFF. CDR3 nucleotide sequence: TGCGCCAGCACCCCCGGACTAGCGGGAGTCCCCGGGGAGCTGTTTTTT.

This sequence joins TRBV2 and TRBJ1-3; a possible D gene is TRBD1 (5 bases). Germline CDR1 is SNHLY and CDR2 is FYNNEI. The CDR3 is made up of 16 amino acids. V was shortened by 1 base and J by 1 base, with 11 bases between the two germline ends. Here the CDR3 DNA reads TGTGCCAGCAGTGAAGACTCAGGGTTTTCTGGAAACACCATATATTTT. It translates to CASSEDSGFSGNTIYF.

The genes are TRBV7-2 and TRBJ1-1; perhaps TRBD1 as D (5 bases). The CDR3 spans 16 residues. V was pared by 5 bases and J by 3 bases, with 19 bases between. CDR1 SGHTA and CDR2 FQGNSA come from the germline V gene. The DNA of the CDR3 is TGTGCCAGCAGCCTCAGGGCCATTGCGGGGGACACTGAAGCTTTCTTT. Translation gives CASSLRAIAGDTEAFF.

The rearrangement links TRBV5-1 to TRBJ1-2; no reliable D call. V was clipped by 0 bases and J by 0 bases, with 9 bases between them. This CDR3 contains 15 residues. The germline V gene encodes CDR1 SGHRS and CDR2 YFSETQ. The CDR3: CASSLAGAANYGYTF. The CDR3 nucleotides read TGCGCCAGCAGCTTGGCCGGAGCCGCTAACTATGGCTACACCTTC.

The chain has TRBV27 and TRBJ2-7; D might be TRBD1 (6 bases). Trimming removed 4 bases at V and 7 bases at J, with 20 bases between. Looked up from germline, CDR1 is MNHEY and CDR2 is SMNVEV (reference sequence). The CDR3 loop spans 15 amino acids. The chain's CDR3 is CASSSYRVPPGEQYF. Here the CDR3 DNA reads TGTGCCAGCAGTTCGTACAGGGTCCCCCCGGGGGAGCAGTACTTC.

The chain combines TRBV7-8 with TRBJ2-3; D is uncertain. V was clipped by 2 bases and J by 4 bases, with 4 bases between them. This CDR3 contains 12 residues. Germline V gene sequence: CDR1 SGHVS, CDR2 FQNEAQ. This chain's CDR3 is CASSLRSDTQYF. CDR3 sequence (DNA): TGTGCCAGCAGCTTACGGTCAGATACGCAGTATTTT.

V gene TRBV6-6 combines with J gene TRBJ2-1; 13 bases line up with TRBD2. This CDR3 comprises 15 residues. CDR1 MNHNY and CDR2 SVGAGI come from the germline V gene (reference sequence). V gave up 5 bases and J gave up 5 bases; unmatched junction bases: 3. In DNA, the CDR3 is TGTGCCAGCAGTGTACTAGCGGGGGGGAACAATGAGCAGTTCTTC. This translates into CASSVLAGGNNEQFF.

CDR3 coding DNA: TGTGCCAGCAAGGACAGAAACTACGAGCAGTACTTC. Translating it yields CASKDRNYEQYF. The V call is TRBV28, the J call TRBJ2-7, with D possibly TRBD1 on 6 matching bases. CDR3 length: 12 amino acids. The V end was cut by 7 bases, the J end by 3 bases, with 10 bases between. CDR1 is MDHEN and CDR2 is SYDVKM in the germline V gene.